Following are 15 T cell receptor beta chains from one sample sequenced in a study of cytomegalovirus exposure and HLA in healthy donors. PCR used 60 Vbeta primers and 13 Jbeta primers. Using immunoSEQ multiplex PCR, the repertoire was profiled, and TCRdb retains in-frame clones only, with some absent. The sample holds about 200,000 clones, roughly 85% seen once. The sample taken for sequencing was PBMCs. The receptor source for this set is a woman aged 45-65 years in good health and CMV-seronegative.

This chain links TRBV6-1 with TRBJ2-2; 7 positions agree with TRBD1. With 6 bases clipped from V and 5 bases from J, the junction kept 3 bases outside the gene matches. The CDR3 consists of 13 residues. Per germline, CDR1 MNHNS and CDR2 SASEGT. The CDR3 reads CASRGQVTGELFF. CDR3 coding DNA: TGTGCCAGCAGAGGACAGGTTACCGGGGAGCTGTTTTTT.

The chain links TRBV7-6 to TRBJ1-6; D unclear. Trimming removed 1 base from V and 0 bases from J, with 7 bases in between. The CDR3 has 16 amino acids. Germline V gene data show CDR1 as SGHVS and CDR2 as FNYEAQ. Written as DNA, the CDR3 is TGTGCCAGCAGCTTAGGAGGTAGCTCCTATAATTCACCCCTCCACTTT. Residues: CASSLGGSSYNSPLHF.

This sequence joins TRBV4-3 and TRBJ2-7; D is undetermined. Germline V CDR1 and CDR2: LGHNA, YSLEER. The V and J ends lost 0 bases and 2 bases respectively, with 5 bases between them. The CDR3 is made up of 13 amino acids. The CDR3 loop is CASSQDFTYEQYF. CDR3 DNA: TGCGCCAGCAGCCAAGACTTTACCTACGAGCAGTACTTC.

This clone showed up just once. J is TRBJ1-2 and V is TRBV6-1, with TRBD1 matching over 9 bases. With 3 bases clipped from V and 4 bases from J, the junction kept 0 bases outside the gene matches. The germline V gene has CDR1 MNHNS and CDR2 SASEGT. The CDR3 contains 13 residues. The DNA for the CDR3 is TGTGCCAGCAGTGAGGACAGGGGCTATGGCTACACCTTC. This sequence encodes CASSEDRGYGYTF.

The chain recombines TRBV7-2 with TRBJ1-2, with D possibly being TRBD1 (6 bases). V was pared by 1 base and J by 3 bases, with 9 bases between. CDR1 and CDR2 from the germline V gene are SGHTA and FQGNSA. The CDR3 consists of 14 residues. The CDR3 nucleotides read TGTGCCAGCAGCTTAGATCAGGGGTACTATGGCTACACCTTC. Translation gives CASSLDQGYYGYTF.

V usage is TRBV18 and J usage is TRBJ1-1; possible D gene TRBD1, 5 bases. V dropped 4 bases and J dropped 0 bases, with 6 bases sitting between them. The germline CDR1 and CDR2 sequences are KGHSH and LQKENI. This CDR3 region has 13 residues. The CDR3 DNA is TGTGCCAGCTCACGGGGGGTGAACACTGAAGCTTTCTTT. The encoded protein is CASSRGVNTEAFF.

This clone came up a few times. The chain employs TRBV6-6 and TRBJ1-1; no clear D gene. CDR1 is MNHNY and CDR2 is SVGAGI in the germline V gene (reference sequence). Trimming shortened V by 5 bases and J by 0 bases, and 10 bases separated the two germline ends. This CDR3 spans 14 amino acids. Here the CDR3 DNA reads TGTGCCAGCAGTCTAGACTCTCTGAACACTGAAGCTTTCTTT. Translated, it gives CASSLDSLNTEAFF.

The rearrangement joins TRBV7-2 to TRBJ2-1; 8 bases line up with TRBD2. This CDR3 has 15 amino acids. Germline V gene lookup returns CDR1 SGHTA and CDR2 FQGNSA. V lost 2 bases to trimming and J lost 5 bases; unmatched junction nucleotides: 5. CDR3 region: CASSLRTSGNNEQFF. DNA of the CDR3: TGTGCCAGCAGCTTACGTACTAGCGGAAACAATGAGCAGTTCTTC.

CDR3 DNA: TGTGCCTGGAGTGTAAAGGGGGCAACGTACGAGCAGTACTTC. Encoded protein: CAWSVKGATYEQYF. The V call is TRBV30, the J call TRBJ2-7, with TRBD1 matching over 7 bases. V trimming: 0 bases; J trimming: 4 bases; junction bases outside the gene matches: 6. Per germline, CDR1 GTSNPN and CDR2 SVGIG (reference sequence). The CDR3 is 14 amino acids.

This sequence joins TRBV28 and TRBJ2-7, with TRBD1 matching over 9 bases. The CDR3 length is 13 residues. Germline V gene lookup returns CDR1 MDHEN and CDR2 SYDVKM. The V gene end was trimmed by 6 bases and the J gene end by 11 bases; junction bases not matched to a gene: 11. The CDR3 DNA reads TGTGCCAGCAGAAAACAGGGGGCGATGGAGGAGTACTTC. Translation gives CASRKQGAMEEYF.

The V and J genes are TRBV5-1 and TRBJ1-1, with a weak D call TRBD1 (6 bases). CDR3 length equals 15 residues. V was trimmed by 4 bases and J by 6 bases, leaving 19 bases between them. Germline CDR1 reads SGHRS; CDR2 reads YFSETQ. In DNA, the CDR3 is TGCGCCAGCAGCCAGATGACAGGTCGATACGCTGAAGCTTTCTTT. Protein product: CASSQMTGRYAEAFF.

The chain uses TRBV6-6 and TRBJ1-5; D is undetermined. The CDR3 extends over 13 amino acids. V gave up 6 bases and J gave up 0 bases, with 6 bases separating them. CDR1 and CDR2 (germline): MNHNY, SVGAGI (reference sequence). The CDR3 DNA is TGTGCCAGCAGACTAGATAGCAATCAGCCCCAGCATTTT. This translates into CASRLDSNQPQHF.

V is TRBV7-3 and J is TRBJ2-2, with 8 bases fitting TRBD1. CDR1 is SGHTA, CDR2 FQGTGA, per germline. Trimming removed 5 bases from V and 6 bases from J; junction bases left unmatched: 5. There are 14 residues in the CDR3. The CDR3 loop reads CASSRQGSSGELFF. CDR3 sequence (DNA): TGTGCCAGCAGCCGACAGGGGTCATCCGGGGAGCTGTTTTTT.

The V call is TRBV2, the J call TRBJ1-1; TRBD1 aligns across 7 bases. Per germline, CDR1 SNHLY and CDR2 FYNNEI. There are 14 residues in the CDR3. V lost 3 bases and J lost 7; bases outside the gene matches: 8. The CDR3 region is CASSETRGQGEAFF. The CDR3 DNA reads TGTGCCAGCAGTGAGACGAGGGGGCAGGGTGAAGCTTTCTTT.

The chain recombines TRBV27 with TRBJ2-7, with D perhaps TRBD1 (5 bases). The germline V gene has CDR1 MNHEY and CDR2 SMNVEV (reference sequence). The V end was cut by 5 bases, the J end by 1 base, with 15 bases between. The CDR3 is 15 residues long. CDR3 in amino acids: CASSQTGSGSYEQYF. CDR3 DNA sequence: TGTGCCAGCAGTCAAACAGGTAGTGGGTCCTACGAGCAGTACTTC.